Below, 19 T cell receptor beta chains from the same sample are listed, as sequenced in a study of CD8 T cells in ankylosing spondylitis. Study outcomes and limitations: Seemingly distinctive of ankylosing spondylitis blood was a TCR beta motif formed by eight highly homologous variants.

In TCRdb, the 5' RACE reads were re-called with MiXCR into one record per CDR3 protein. This table holds 220,000 or so distinct CDR3 sequences, approximately 20% found once. These TCRs' antigens remain unknown. The sample taken for sequencing was blood, either unsorted or a sorted T cell fraction (not recorded which). The origin of the receptors is a male donor with ankylosing spondylitis.

This clonotype has only a few counts. The gene calls are TRBV27 and TRBJ2-7; 8 nucleotides align to TRBD1. The germline V gene has CDR1 MNHEY and CDR2 SMNVEV (reference sequence). The CDR3 is 13 amino acids. Trimming cost V 6 bases and J 3 bases; bases outside gene matches: 4. The CDR3 region has the DNA TGTGCCAGCAGATCGACAGGGGTCTACGAGCAGTACTTC. This codes for CASRSTGVYEQYF.

This clonotype was observed a few times. The V gene is TRBV20-1, the J gene TRBJ2-1; TRBD2 aligns across 13 bases. V lost 3 bases, J lost 7 bases, and 6 bases stayed unmatched. The length of the CDR3 is 15 residues. Per the germline V gene, CDR1 is DFQATT and CDR2 is SNEGSKA (reference sequence). CDR3 DNA sequence: TGCAGTGCTAGGGTACTAGCGGGGGGGTCTAATGAGCAGTTCTTC. This encodes CSARVLAGGSNEQFF.

This chain connects TRBV20-1 to TRBJ2-2; D gene unclear. Trimming shortened V by 1 base and J by 5 bases, and 11 bases separated the two germline ends. The CDR3 totals 14 residues. Looked up from germline, CDR1 is DFQATT and CDR2 is SNEGSKA (reference sequence). This CDR3 reads CSARAEWLTGELFF. CDR3 DNA sequence: TGCAGTGCTAGAGCGGAGTGGCTGACCGGGGAGCTGTTTTTT.

This clonotype was detected many times. The chain has TRBV6-5 and TRBJ1-1; possible D gene TRBD1, 5 bases. CDR1 and CDR2 from the germline V gene are MNHEY and SVGAGI. V was shortened by 0 bases and J by 4 bases, with 15 bases between the two germline ends. The CDR3 is made up of 16 amino acids. DNA for the CDR3: TGTGCCAGCAGTTACTCGAATCAGGACATGGGCACTGAAGCTTTCTTT. This codes for CASSYSNQDMGTEAFF.

The rearrangement links TRBV5-1 to TRBJ1-2, with D perhaps TRBD1 (5 bases). Per germline, CDR1 SGHRS and CDR2 YFSETQ. With 3 bases removed from V and 4 bases from J, the gap between germline ends came to 13 bases. This CDR3 contains 14 residues. The CDR3 is CASSSWGTGYGYTF. DNA of the CDR3: TGCGCCAGCAGCTCCTGGGGGACCGGCTATGGCTACACCTTC.

This clonotype showed up just a few times. CDR3 sequence: CASSQADLRGTDTQYF. CDR3 DNA sequence: TGCGCCAGCAGCCAAGCTGACTTAAGAGGGACAGATACGCAGTATTTT. The rearrangement joins TRBV4-1 to TRBJ2-3; a possible D gene is TRBD2 (5 bases). V was cut by 1 base and J by 3 bases, with 14 bases left in between. The CDR3 spans 16 residues. Germline values: CDR1 MGHRA, CDR2 YSYEKL.

This clonotype was observed at least ten times. The chain employs TRBV7-8 and TRBJ2-3, with 9 bases aligning to TRBD2. V was pared by 1 base and J by 4 bases, with 3 bases of the junction left unmatched. The length of the CDR3 is 15 residues. Germline values: CDR1 SGHVS, CDR2 FQNEAQ. For the CDR3, the DNA is TGTGCCAGCAGCTTAGATAGCGGGAGTGCAGATACGCAGTATTTT. Translated, it gives CASSLDSGSADTQYF.

The chain is built from TRBV7-9 and TRBJ2-5, with 7 bases identical to TRBD1. Per the germline V gene, CDR1 is SEHNR and CDR2 is FQNEAQ (reference sequence). This CDR3 has 14 residues. V lost 5 bases, J lost 2 bases, and 5 bases stayed unmatched. CDR3 sequence reads: CASSGWTGQETQYF. The CDR3 DNA reads as TGTGCCAGCAGCGGGTGGACAGGACAAGAGACCCAGTACTTC.

The rearrangement joins TRBV2 to TRBJ1-1; D is possibly TRBD1 (6 bases). The CDR3 is 14 residues long. Trimming took 8 bases from V and 13 from J, leaving 26 bases between them. Germline CDR1 and CDR2: SNHLY and FYNNEI. The CDR3 nucleotides are TGTGCCAGCCATGGGTATCAGGGGTCCTCGTTCGTTTTCTTT. Translation: CASHGYQGSSFVFF.

The table lists this clonotype with a few counts. The rearrangement uses TRBV5-1 and TRBJ2-5; possible D gene TRBD1, 5 bases. The CDR3 runs to 18 residues. The germline V gene has CDR1 SGHRS and CDR2 YFSETQ. Trimming shortened V by 0 bases and J by 1 base, and 19 bases separated the two germline ends. The CDR3 sequence: CASSLAVMAGRVQETQYF. The CDR3 DNA follows: TGCGCCAGCAGCTTGGCCGTAATGGCAGGGCGTGTCCAAGAGACCCAGTACTTC.

This clonotype was counted between two and nine times. The gene calls are TRBV9 and TRBJ2-7, with D perhaps matching TRBD2 (7 bases). This CDR3 comprises 14 residues. CDR1 is SGDLS, CDR2 YYNGEE, per germline. V gave up 3 bases and J gave up 3 bases, with 13 bases separating them. This chain's CDR3 is CASSEGGLGYEQYF. CDR3 in DNA: TGTGCCAGCAGCGAGGGGGGGTTGGGCTACGAGCAGTACTTC.

The genes are TRBV4-2 and TRBJ1-1; 7 nucleotides match TRBD1. The CDR3 has 15 residues. The germline CDR1 and CDR2 sequences are LGHNA and YNFKEQ. The J segment lost 4 bases and the V segment lost 0 bases, leaving 5 bases of the junction unmatched. CDR3 sequence reads: CASSQDQGGLTEAFF. The CDR3 DNA reads as TGTGCCAGCAGCCAAGATCAGGGGGGCCTCACTGAAGCTTTCTTT.

The sample holds a few counts of this clonotype. This chain uses TRBV4-1 with TRBJ2-7; no firm D call. The CDR3 runs 13 residues. CDR1 is MGHRA and CDR2 is YSYEKL in the germline V gene. Trimming took 5 bases from V and 4 from J, leaving 12 bases between them. The CDR3 coding sequence is TGCGCCAGCAGCGAAAGTCCGACTTACGAGCAGTACTTC. It translates to CASSESPTYEQYF.

This chain uses TRBV2 with TRBJ1-5, with 10 nucleotides matching TRBD1. J was trimmed by 3 bases and V by 3 bases; bases with no gene match: 5. Per the germline V gene, CDR1 is SNHLY and CDR2 is FYNNEI. CDR3 length: 16 amino acids. As DNA, the CDR3 is TGTGCCAGCAGTGATGGGACAGGGGCATTCAATCAGCCCCAGCATTTT. Its protein product is CASSDGTGAFNQPQHF.

This clonotype was counted a few times. The chain uses TRBV12-3 or TRBV12-4 and TRBJ2-3, with 7 positions matching TRBD2. The CDR3 loop spans 17 amino acids. With V trimmed by 6 bases and J by 4 bases, 16 bases remained unmatched. CDR3 sequence reads: CASSPQSEGSGADTQYF. The CDR3 DNA is TGTGCCAGCAGCCCCCAGTCCGAAGGAAGCGGGGCAGATACGCAGTATTTT.

This clonotype occurred a few times. J is TRBJ2-3 and V is TRBV10-3; tentatively, D is TRBD1 or TRBD2 (5 bases each). V was shortened by 4 bases and J by 2 bases, with 13 bases between the two germline ends. The CDR3 has 15 amino acids. CDR1 and CDR2 from the germline V gene are ENHRY and SYGVKD. The CDR3 here is CAISGVVGDTDTQYF. DNA of the CDR3: TGTGCCATCAGTGGTGTGGTGGGGGACACAGATACGCAGTATTTT.

This clonotype was seen only a few times. The J gene is TRBJ2-7, the V gene TRBV4-1, with 7 bases fitting TRBD2. V lost 1 base to trimming and J lost 7 bases; unmatched junction nucleotides: 4. The CDR3 spans 13 residues. Germline V gives CDR1 MGHRA, CDR2 YSYEKL. CDR3 amino acids: CASSQAREGEQYF. The CDR3 DNA is TGCGCCAGCAGCCAAGCTAGGGAGGGTGAGCAGTACTTC.

The V call is TRBV11-2, the J call TRBJ1-1; D is ambiguous. Per germline, CDR1 SGHAT and CDR2 FQNNGV. The CDR3 sequence is 14 residues long. The germline V and J ends were trimmed by 2 bases and 5 bases, with 12 bases remaining between them. Written as DNA, the CDR3 is TGTGCCAGCAGCTTAACTGAAAGATGGACTGAAGCTTTCTTT. This codes for CASSLTERWTEAFF.

The V and J genes are TRBV12-3 or TRBV12-4 and TRBJ2-1; 11 nucleotides line up with TRBD2. V lost 7 bases and J lost 5; bases outside the gene matches: 7. The CDR3 is 15 residues long. The CDR3 spells CASNILAGVHNEQFF. The CDR3 region has the DNA TGTGCCAGCAATATACTAGCGGGAGTCCACAATGAGCAGTTCTTC.